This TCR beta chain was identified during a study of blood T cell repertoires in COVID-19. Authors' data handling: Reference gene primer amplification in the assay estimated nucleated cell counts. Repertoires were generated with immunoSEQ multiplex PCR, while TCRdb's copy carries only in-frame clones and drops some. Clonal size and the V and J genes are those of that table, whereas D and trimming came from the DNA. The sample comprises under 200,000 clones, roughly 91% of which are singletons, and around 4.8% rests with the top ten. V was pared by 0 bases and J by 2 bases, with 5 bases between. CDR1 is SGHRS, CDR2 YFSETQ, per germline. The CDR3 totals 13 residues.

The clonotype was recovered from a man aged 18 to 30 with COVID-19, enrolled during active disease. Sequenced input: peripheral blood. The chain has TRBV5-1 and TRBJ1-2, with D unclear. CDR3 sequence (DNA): TGCGCCAGCAGCTTGGAGGAGAACTATGGCTACACCTTC. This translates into CASSLEENYGYTF.